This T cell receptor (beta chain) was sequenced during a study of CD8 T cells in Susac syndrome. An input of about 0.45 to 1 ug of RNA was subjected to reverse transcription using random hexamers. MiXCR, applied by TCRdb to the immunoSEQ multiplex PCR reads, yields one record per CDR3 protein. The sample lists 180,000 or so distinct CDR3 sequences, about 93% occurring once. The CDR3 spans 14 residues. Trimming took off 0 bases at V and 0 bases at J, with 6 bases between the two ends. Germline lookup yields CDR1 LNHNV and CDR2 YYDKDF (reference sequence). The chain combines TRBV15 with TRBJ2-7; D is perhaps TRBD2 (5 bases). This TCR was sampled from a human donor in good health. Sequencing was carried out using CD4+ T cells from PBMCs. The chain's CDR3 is CATSREEVSYEQYF. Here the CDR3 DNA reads TGTGCCACCAGCAGAGAGGAGGTCTCCTACGAGCAGTACTTC.